This T cell receptor beta chain emerged from a study of spatial heterogeneity in lung cancer. Study overall: Beta-chain sequences were consistently detected more often than alpha-chain sequences. General study findings and limits: Ubiquitous expanded tumor TCRs were observed in blood more at resection than follow-up.

Via MiXCR, TCRdb re-called the 5' RACE reads, giving one row per CDR3 protein. The data contain 4,000 to 5,000 distinct CDR3 sequences, approximately 15% of them singletons. This clonotype was detected once. Its specificity is unknown. This CDR3 is 13 amino acids long. With V trimmed by 5 bases and J by 6 bases, 5 bases remained unmatched. The V gene's germline CDR1 is SGHTA and CDR2 FQGTGA. Time point specified: sample taken at primary tumor resection. Unsorted tumor, nontumor lung tissue or cryopreserved PBMC supplied the whole RNA. The donor population consisted of over 55 patients with untreated, early-stage non-small cell lung cancer.

The receptor was isolated from a male donor with early-stage non-small cell lung cancer. The chain couples TRBV7-3 to TRBJ2-5, with TRBD1 matching 8 bases. The sequenced sample was PBMCs, obtained at surgery. CDR3 amino acids: CASSIQGEKTQYF. In DNA, the CDR3 is TGTGCCAGCAGCATACAGGGGGAAAAGACCCAGTACTTC.